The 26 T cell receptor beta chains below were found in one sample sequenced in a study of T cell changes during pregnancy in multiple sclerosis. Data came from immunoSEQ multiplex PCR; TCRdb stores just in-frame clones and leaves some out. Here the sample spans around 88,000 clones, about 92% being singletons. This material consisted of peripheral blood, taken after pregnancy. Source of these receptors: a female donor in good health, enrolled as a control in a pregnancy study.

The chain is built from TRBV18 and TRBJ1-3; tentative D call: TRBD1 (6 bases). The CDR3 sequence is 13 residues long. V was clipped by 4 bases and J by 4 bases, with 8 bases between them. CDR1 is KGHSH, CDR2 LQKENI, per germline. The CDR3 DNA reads TGTGCCAGCTCACTCGACAGGGGAAACACCATATATTTT. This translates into CASSLDRGNTIYF.

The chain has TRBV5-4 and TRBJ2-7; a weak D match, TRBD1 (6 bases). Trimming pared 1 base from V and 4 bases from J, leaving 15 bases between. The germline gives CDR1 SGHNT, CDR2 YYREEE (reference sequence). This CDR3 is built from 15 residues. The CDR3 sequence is CASSLSWGTSYEQYF. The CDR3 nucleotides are TGTGCCAGCAGCTTGAGTTGGGGGACATCGTACGAGCAGTACTTC.

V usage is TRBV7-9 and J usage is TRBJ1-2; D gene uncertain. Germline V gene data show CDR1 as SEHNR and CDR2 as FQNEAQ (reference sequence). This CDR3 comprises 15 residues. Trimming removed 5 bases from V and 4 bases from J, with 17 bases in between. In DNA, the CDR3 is TGTGCCAGCAGCCCAAATATACAGCTAACCTATGGCTACACCTTC. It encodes CASSPNIQLTYGYTF.

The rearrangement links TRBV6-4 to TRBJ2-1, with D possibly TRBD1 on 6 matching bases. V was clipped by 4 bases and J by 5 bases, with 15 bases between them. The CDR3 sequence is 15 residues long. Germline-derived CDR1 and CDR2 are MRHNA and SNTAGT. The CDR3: CASSGGPGTHNEQFF. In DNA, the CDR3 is TGTGCCAGCAGTGGGGGGCCAGGCACCCACAATGAGCAGTTCTTC.

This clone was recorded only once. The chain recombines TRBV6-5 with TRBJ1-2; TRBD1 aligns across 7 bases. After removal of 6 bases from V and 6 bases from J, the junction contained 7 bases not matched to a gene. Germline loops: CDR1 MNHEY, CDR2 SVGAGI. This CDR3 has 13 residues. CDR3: CASSPDREDGYTF. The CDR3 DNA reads TGTGCCAGCAGCCCCGACAGGGAAGATGGCTACACCTTC.

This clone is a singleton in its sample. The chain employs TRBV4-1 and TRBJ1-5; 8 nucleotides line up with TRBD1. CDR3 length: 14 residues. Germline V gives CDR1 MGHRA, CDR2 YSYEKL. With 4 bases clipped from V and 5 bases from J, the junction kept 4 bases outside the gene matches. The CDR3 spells CASSPDREDQPQHF. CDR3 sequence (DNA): TGCGCCAGCAGCCCGGACAGGGAGGATCAGCCCCAGCATTTT.

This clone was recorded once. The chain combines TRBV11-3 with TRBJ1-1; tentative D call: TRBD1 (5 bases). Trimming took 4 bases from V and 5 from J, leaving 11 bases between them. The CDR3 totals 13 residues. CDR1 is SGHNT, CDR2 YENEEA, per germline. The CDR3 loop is CASSWKEGTEAFF. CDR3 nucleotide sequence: TGTGCCAGCAGCTGGAAGGAGGGGACTGAAGCTTTCTTT.

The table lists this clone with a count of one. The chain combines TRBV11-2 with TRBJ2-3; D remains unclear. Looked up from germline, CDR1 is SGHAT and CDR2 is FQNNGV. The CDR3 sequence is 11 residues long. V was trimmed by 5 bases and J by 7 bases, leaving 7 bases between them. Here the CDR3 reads CASSQENTQYF. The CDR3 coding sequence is TGTGCCAGCAGCCAAGAGAATACGCAGTATTTT.

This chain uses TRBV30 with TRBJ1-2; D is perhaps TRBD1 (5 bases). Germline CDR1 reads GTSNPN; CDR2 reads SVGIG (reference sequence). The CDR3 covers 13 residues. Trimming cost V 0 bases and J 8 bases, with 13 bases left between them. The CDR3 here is CAWSVVGAVGYTF. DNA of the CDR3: TGTGCCTGGAGTGTGGTAGGGGCCGTGGGCTACACCTTC.

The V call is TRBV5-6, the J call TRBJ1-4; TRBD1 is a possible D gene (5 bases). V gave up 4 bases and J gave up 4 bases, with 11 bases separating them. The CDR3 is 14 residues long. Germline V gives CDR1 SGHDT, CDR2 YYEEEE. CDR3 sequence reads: CASSTGSLNEKLFF. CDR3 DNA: TGTGCCAGCAGCACAGGCTCGCTTAATGAAAAACTGTTTTTT.

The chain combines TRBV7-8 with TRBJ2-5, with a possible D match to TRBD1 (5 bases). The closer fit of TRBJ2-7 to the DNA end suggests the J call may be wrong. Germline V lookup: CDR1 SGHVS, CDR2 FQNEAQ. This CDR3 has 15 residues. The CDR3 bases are TGTGCCAGCAGCTTAGCCAGGGTGGATTCCTACGAGCAGTACTTC. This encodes CASSLARVDSYEQYF.

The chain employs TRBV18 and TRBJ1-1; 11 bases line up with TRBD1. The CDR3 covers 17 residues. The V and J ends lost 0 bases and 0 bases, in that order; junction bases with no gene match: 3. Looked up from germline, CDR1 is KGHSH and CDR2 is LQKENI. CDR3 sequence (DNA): TGTGCCAGCTCACCACCGGACAGGGGGCATTTGAACACTGAAGCTTTCTTT. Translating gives CASSPPDRGHLNTEAFF.

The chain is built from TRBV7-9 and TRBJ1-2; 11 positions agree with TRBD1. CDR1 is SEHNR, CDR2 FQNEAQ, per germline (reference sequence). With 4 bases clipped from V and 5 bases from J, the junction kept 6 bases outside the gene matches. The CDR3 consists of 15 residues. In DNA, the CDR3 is TGTGCCAGCAGCTCTTCGGACAGGGGGCTGTATGGCTACACCTTC. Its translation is CASSSSDRGLYGYTF.

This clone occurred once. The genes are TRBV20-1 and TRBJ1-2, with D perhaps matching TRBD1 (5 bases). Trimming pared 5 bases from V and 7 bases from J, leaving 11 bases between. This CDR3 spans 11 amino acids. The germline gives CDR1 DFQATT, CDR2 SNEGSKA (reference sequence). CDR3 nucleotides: TGCAGTGCTTCAGGGTTTGGTGGCTACACCTTC. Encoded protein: CSASGFGGYTF.

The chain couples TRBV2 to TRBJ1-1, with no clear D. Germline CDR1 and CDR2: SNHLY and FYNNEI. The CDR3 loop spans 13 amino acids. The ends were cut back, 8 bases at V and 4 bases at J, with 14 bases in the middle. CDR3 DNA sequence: TGTGCCAGCGTGAACCGAGAGGGCACTGAAGCTTTCTTT. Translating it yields CASVNREGTEAFF.

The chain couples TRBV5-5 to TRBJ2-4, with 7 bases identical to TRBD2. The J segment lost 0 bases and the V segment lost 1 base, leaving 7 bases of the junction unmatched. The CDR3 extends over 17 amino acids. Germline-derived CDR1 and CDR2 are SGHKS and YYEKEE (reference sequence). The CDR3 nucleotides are TGTGCCAGCAGCTTGCGCGGGGAGGGCCTAGCCAAAAACATTCAGTACTTC. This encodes CASSLRGEGLAKNIQYF.

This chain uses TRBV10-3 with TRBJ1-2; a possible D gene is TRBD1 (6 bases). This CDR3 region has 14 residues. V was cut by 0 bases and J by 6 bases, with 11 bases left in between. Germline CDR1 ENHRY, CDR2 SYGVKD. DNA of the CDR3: TGTGCCATCAGTGAGTCGAGGCAGGGGAATGGCTACACCTTC. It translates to CAISESRQGNGYTF.

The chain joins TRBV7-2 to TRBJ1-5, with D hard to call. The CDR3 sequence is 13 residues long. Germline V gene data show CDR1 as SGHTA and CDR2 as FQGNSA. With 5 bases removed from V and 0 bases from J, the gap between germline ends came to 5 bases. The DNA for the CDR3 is TGTGCCAGCAGCCCGTATAGCAATCAGCCCCAGCATTTT. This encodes CASSPYSNQPQHF.

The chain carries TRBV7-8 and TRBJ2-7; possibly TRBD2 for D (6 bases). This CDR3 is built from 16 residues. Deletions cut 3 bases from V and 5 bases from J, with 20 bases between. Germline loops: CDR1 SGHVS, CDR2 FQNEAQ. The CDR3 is CASSFFPRTNIHEQYF. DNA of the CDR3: TGTGCCAGCAGCTTTTTCCCCCGGACTAACATCCACGAGCAGTACTTC.

The CDR3 reads CASSPYGGGYEQYF. CDR3 coding DNA: TGTGCCAGCAGTCCCTACGGCGGGGGCTACGAGCAGTACTTC. V gene TRBV27 combines with J gene TRBJ2-7; 7 positions match TRBD2. V was clipped by 5 bases and J by 3 bases; unmatched bases: 7. Per germline, CDR1 MNHEY and CDR2 SMNVEV (reference sequence). CDR3 size: 14 residues.

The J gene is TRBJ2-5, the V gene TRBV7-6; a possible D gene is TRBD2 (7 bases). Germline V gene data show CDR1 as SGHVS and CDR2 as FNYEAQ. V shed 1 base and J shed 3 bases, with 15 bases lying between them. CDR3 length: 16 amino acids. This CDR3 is CASSLGTRGAKETQYF. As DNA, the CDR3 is TGTGCCAGCAGCTTAGGGACACGGGGGGCAAAAGAGACCCAGTACTTC. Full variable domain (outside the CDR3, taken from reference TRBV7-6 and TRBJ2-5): GAGVSQSPRYKVTKRGQDVALRCDPISGHVSLYWYRQALGQGPEFLTYFNYEAQQDKSGLPNDRFSAERPEGSISTLTIQRTEQRDSAMYRCASSLGTRGAKETQYFGPGTRLLVL.

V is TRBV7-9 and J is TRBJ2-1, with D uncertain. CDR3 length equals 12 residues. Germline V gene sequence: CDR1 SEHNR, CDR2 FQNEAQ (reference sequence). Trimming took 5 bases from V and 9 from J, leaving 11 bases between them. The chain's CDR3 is CASSQNFAEQFF. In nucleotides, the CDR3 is TGTGCCAGCAGCCAAAACTTTGCTGAGCAGTTCTTC.

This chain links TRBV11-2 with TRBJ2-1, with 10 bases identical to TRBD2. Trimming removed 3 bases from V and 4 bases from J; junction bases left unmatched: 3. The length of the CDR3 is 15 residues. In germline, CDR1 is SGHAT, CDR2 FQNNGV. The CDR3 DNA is TGTGCCAGCAGCTTTAGCGGGAGGCAGTACAATGAGCAGTTCTTC. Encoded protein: CASSFSGRQYNEQFF.

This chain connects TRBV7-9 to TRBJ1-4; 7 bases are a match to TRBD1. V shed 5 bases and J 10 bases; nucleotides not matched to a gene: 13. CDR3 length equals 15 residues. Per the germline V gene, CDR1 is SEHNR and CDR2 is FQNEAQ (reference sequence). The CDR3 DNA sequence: TGTGCCAGCAGCACCGTCCGAGGGGGCGTTCGAAAACTGTTTTTT. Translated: CASSTVRGGVRKLFF.

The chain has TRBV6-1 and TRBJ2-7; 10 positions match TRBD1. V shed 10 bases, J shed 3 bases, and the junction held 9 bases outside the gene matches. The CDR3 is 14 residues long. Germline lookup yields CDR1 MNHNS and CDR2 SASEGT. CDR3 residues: CAMGGGQGSYEQYF. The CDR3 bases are TGTGCCATGGGGGGGGGACAGGGGAGCTACGAGCAGTACTTC.

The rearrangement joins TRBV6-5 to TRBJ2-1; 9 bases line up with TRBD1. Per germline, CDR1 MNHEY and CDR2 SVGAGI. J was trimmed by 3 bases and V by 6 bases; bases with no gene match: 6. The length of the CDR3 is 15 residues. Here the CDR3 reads CASSLQGAGYNEQFF. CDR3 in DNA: TGTGCCAGCAGCCTACAGGGGGCAGGCTACAATGAGCAGTTCTTC.